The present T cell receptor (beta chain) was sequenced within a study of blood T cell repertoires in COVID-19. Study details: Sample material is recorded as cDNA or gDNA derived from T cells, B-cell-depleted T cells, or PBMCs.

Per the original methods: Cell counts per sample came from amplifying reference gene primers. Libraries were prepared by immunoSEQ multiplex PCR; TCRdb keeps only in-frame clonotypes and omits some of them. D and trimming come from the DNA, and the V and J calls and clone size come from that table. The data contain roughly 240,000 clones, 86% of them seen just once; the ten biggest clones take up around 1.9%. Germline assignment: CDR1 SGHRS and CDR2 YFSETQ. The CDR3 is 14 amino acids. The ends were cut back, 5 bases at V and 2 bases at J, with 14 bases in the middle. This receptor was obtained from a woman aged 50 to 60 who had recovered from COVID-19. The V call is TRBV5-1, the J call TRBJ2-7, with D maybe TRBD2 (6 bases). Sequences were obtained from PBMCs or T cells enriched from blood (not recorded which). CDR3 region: CASSRRGETYEQYF. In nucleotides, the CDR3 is TGCGCCAGCAGTAGGAGGGGAGAGACCTACGAGCAGTACTTC. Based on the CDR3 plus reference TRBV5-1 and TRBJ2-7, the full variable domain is KAGVTQTPRYLIKTRGQQVTLSCSPISGHRSVSWYQQTPGQGLQFLFEYFSETQRNKGNFPGRFSGRQFSNSRSEMNVSTLELGDSALYLCASSRRGETYEQYFGPGTRLTVT.